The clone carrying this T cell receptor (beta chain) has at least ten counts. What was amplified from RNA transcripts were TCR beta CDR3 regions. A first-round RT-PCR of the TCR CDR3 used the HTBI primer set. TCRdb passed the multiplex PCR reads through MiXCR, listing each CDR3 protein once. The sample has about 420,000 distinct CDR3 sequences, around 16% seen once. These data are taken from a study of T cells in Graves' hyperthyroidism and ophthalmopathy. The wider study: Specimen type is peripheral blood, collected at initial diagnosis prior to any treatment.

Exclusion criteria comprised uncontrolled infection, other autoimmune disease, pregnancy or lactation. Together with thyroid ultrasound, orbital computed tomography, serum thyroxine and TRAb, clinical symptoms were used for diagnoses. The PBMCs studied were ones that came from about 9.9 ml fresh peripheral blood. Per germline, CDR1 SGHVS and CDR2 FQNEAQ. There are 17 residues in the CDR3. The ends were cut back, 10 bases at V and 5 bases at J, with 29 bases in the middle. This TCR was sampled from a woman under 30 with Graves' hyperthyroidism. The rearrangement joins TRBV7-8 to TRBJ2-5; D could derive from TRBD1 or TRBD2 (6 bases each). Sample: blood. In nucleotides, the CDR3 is TGTGCCACTACCCCCTTTGGAAGGGGGGCCTCTGGGGAGACCCAGTACTTC. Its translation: CATTPFGRGASGETQYF. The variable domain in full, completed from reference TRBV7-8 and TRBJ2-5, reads GAGVSQSPRYKVAKRGQDVALRCDPISGHVSLFWYQQALGQGPEFLTYFQNEAQLDKSGLPSDRFFAERPEGSVSTLKIQRTQQEDSAVYLCATTPFGRGASGETQYFGPGTRLLVL.